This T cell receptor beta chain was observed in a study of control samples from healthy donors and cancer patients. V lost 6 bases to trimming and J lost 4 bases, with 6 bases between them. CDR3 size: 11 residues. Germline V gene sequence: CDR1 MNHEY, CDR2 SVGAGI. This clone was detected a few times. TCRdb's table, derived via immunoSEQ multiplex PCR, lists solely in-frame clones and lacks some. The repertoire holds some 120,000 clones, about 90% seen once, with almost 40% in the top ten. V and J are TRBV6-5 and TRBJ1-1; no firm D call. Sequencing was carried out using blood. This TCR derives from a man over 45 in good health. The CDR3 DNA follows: TGTGCCAGCAGCCGCAGCACTGAAGCTTTCTTT. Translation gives CASSRSTEAFF.